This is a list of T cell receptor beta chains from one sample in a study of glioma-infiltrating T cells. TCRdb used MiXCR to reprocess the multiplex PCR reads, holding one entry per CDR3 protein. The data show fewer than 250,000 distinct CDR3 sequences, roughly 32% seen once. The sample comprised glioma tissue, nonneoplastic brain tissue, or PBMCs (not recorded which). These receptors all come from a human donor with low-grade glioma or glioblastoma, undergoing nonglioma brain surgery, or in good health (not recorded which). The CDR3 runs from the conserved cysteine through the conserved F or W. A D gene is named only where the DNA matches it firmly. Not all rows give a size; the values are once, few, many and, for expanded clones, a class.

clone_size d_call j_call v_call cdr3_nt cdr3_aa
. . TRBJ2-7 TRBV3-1 TGTGCCAGCAGTGAAGTCCCGGGGAGAGTCACACAAGGCAATGAGCAGTACTTC CASSEVPGRVTQGNEQYF
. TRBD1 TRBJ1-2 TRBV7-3 TGTGCCAGCAGCTTAAACCGGGACAGGCCTGATGGCCACACCTTC CASSLNRDRPDGHTF
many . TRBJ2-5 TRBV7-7 TGTGCCAGCAGCTTAGACTCCAGGCCGGGGACCCAGTACTTC CASSLDSRPGTQYF
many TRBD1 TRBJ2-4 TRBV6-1 TGTGCCAGCAGTTATGACAGGGATTTAGCCAAAAACATTCAGTACTTC CASSYDRDLAKNIQYF
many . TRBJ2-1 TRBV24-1 TGTGCCACCAGGGAACAGGAGTACAATGAGCAGTTCTTC CATREQEYNEQFF
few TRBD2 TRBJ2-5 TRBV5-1 TGCGCCAGCAGCTTGGGGACTAGCGGGAGGCCGGCCCCCGTGACCCAGTACTTC CASSLGTSGRPAPVTQYF
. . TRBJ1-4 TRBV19 TGTGCCAGTAGCCTACTCCGGGGGAGGAGTGAAAAACTGTTTTTT CASSLLRGRSEKLFF
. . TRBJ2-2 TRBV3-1 TGTGCCAGCAGCCAAGAAGTTGTGACAGGGAACACCGGGGAGCTGTTTTTT CASSQEVVTGNTGELFF
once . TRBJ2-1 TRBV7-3 TGTGCCAGCAGCTTAAACGCGGATCTCTCCTACAATGAGCAGTTCTTC CASSLNADLSYNEQFF
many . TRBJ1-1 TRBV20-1 TGCAGTGCTAGAGATCGCGGCCACTGGAACACTGAAGCTTTCTTT CSARDRGHWNTEAFF
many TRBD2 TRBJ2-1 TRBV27 TGTGCCAGCAGTTTATATAGCGGGAGGGCGAATGAGCAGTTCTTC CASSLYSGRANEQFF
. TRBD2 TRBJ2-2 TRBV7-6 TGTGCCAGCCAACCAATAGCGGGAGAGAACACCGGGGAGCTGTTTTTT CASQPIAGENTGELFF
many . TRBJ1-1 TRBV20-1 TGCAGTGCTATCCCATGGACAACGAACACTGAAGCTTTCTTT CSAIPWTTNTEAFF
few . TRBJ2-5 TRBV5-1 TGCGCCAGCAACAAAGACTACACCCAAGAGACCCAGTACTTC CASNKDYTQETQYF